The 12 T cell receptor beta chains presented below share a single source sample, sequenced in a study of neoadjuvant anti-PD-1 for oral cavity cancer (dated by TCRdb to the early 2020s). The time point label here, explained by the study, means: before neoadjuvant nivolumab. The library relied on the immunoSEQ multiplex PCR assay. TCRdb provides this immuneACCESS table in a form limited to in-frame rearrangements. Some clones are lacking; in checked studies, under half of them reflect an unresolved V gene, and why the rest are absent is not known. This sample is represented by more than 15,000 clones; about 70% of them were singletons. Approximately 2.6% of the sample belongs to the ten largest clones. Sequencing used PBMCs, obtained before nivolumab (anti-PD-1) treatment. The receptor source for this set is a person between 40 and 85 years old with oral cavity squamous cell carcinoma.

The chain couples TRBV9 to TRBJ1-1; D is uncertain. The CDR3 consists of 14 residues. The germline gives CDR1 SGDLS, CDR2 YYNGEE. Trimming left V 0 bases short and J 1 base short, with 7 bases between. The CDR3 loop reads CASSVGPKNTEAFF. The DNA for the CDR3 is TGTGCCAGCAGCGTAGGGCCGAAGAACACTGAAGCTTTCTTT.

The V gene is TRBV30, the J gene TRBJ1-2, with D tentatively TRBD1 (6 bases). The CDR3 loop spans 13 amino acids. Germline V CDR1 and CDR2: GTSNPN, SVGIG (reference sequence). The ends were cut back, 0 bases at V and 8 bases at J, with 13 bases in the middle. The CDR3 here is CAWSVLIQGGYTF. DNA of the CDR3: TGTGCCTGGAGTGTACTCATCCAGGGGGGCTACACCTTC.

V usage is TRBV10-2 and J usage is TRBJ2-2; the D call may be TRBD1 or TRBD2 (5 bases each). Trimming cost V 6 bases and J 4 bases, with 12 bases left between them. The CDR3 loop spans 14 amino acids. Germline CDR1 and CDR2: WSHSY and SAAADI. CDR3: CASRVVGTTGELFF. In nucleotides, the CDR3 is TGCGCCAGCAGGGTCGTCGGGACCACCGGGGAGCTGTTTTTT.

V gene TRBV11-3 combines with J gene TRBJ2-2; D possibly corresponds to TRBD2 (6 bases). From germline, CDR1 is SGHNT and CDR2 YENEEA. The CDR3 is made up of 19 amino acids. V was clipped by 0 bases and J by 5 bases, with 22 bases between them. CDR3 nucleotide sequence: TGTGCCAGCAGCTTAGACGCCCTCCTCGGGGCGGAGGGAACCGGGGAGCTGTTTTTT. Its protein is CASSLDALLGAEGTGELFF. Based on the CDR3 plus reference TRBV11-3 and TRBJ2-2, the full variable domain is EAGVVQSPRYKIIEKKQPVAFWCNPISGHNTLYWYLQNLGQGPELLIRYENEEAVDDSQLPKDRFSAERLKGVDSTLKIQPAELGDSAVYLCASSLDALLGAEGTGELFFGEGSRLTVL.

The V and J genes are TRBV6-6 and TRBJ2-1; TRBD2 matches 7 bases. From germline, CDR1 is MNHNY and CDR2 SVGAGI (reference sequence). V was pared by 8 bases and J by 4 bases, with 8 bases of the junction left unmatched. The CDR3 is made up of 14 amino acids. CDR3 DNA sequence: TGTGCCAGCGAAGCTAGCGGCTTTTACAATGAGCAGTTCTTC. Residues: CASEASGFYNEQFF.

Only a few counts were recorded for this clone. The V call is TRBV28, the J call TRBJ2-7; D perhaps matches TRBD1 (5 bases). This CDR3 region has 14 residues. The ends were cut back, 7 bases at V and 3 bases at J, with 16 bases in the middle. CDR1 and CDR2 (germline): MDHEN, SYDVKM. The CDR3 spells CASNVQGKVYEQYF. In DNA form, the CDR3 reads TGTGCCAGCAACGTCCAGGGTAAGGTCTACGAGCAGTACTTC.

The genes are TRBV11-3 and TRBJ2-4; TRBD2 agrees at 14 bases. This CDR3 is 14 amino acids long. Germline assignment: CDR1 SGHNT and CDR2 YENEEA. V dropped 4 bases and J dropped 8; count of bases not matched to a gene: 1. CDR3 residues: CASSSGLAGDIQYF. CDR3 in DNA: TGTGCCAGCAGCTCGGGACTAGCGGGAGACATTCAGTACTTC.

This chain links TRBV29-1 with TRBJ2-2; no clear D. The CDR3 is made up of 12 amino acids. The V end was cut by 4 bases, the J end by 6 bases, with 9 bases between. Germline-derived CDR1 and CDR2 are SQVTM and ANQGSEA. The CDR3 sequence is CSVAQPAGELFF. DNA for the CDR3: TGCAGCGTTGCCCAGCCTGCCGGGGAGCTGTTTTTT.

This clone has only a few counts. The J gene is TRBJ1-2, the V gene TRBV27; a weak D match, TRBD1 (5 bases). CDR1 and CDR2 from the germline V gene are MNHEY and SMNVEV (reference sequence). V dropped 5 bases and J dropped 9 bases, with 10 bases sitting between them. The CDR3 has 11 amino acids. CDR3 amino acids: CASSGQGRYTF. The DNA for the CDR3 is TGTGCCAGCAGTGGCCAGGGACGCTACACCTTC.

This chain links TRBV30 with TRBJ2-1, with 7 nucleotides matching TRBD2. Trimming at V came to 1 base and at J to 7 bases, leaving 4 bases not matched to a gene. The germline V gene has CDR1 GTSNPN and CDR2 SVGIG (reference sequence). There are 13 residues in the CDR3. CDR3 sequence reads: CAWSASSGNEQFF. The CDR3, as DNA: TGTGCCTGGAGTGCCAGTAGCGGGAATGAGCAGTTCTTC.

The gene calls are TRBV5-4 and TRBJ2-1, with D possibly being TRBD2 (6 bases). CDR1 is SGHNT and CDR2 is YYREEE in the germline V gene (reference sequence). Trimming removed 4 bases at V and 1 base at J, with 18 bases between. There are 17 residues in the CDR3. The CDR3 DNA sequence: TGTGCCAGCAGCCCCGGGACTTCCAACCCTTCCTACAATGAGCAGTTCTTC. Protein product: CASSPGTSNPSYNEQFF.

The chain couples TRBV11-2 to TRBJ2-1; TRBD1 matches at 8 bases. This CDR3 is 18 amino acids long. The germline V gene has CDR1 SGHAT and CDR2 FQNNGV. After removal of 5 bases from V and 0 bases from J, the junction contained 12 bases not matched to a gene. The CDR3 here is CASSTPLSTGGSYNEQFF. The CDR3 coding sequence is TGTGCCAGCAGCACTCCCCTATCAACAGGGGGCTCCTACAATGAGCAGTTCTTC. Looking up the rest from reference TRBV11-2 and TRBJ2-1 gives the full variable domain: EAGVAQSPRYKIIEKRQSVAFWCNPISGHATLYWYQQILGQGPKLLIQFQNNGVVDDSQLPKDRFSAERLKGVDSTLKIQPAKLEDSAVYLCASSTPLSTGGSYNEQFFGPGTRLTVL.